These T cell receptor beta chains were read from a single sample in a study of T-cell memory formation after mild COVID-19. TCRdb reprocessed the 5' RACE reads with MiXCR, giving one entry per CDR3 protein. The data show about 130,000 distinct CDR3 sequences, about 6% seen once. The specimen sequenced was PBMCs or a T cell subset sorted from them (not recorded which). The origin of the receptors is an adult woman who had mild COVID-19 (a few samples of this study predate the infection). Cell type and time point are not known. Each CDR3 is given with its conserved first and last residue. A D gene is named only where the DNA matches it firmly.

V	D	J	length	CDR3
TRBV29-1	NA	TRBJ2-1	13	CSDSLQGYNEQFF
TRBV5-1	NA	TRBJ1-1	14	CASTSEGGNTEAFF
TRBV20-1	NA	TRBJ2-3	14	CSAAHAGATDTQYF
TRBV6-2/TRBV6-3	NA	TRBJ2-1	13	CASRDRAYNEQFF
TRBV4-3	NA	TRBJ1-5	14	CASSPGYSNQPQHF
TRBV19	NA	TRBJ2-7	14	CASSPRGTGSEQYF
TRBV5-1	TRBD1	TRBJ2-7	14	CASSHGQGGYEQYF
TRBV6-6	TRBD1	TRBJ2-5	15	CASSYSRGTAETQYF
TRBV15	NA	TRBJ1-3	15	CATSRDRGGGNTIYF
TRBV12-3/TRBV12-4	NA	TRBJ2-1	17	CASSLALGSGPYNEQFF
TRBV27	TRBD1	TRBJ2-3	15	CASSFPGQGTDTQYF
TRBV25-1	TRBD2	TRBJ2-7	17	CASSVPYGGRAGYEQYF
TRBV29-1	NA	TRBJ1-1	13	CSVVRQTRTEAFF
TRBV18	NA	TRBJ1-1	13	CASSPGTDTEAFF
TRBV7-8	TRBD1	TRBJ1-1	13	CASSPDRDRKAFF
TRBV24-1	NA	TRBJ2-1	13	CATSDPAYNEQFF
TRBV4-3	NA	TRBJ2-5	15	CASSRTRDTQETQYF
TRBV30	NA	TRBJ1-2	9	CASGDGYTF
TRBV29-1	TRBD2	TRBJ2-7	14	CSVYTSGSSYEQYF
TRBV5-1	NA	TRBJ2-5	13	CASSPDLVETQYF
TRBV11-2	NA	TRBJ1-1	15	CASSLRAGPNTEAFF
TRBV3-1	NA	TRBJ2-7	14	CASSRLQGKHEQYF
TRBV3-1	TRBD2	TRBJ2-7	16	CASSHGGGRAAYEQYF
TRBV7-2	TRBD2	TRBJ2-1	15	CASSPRSAGADEQFF
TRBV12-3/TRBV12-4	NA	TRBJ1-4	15	CASKEKRVVGEKLFF
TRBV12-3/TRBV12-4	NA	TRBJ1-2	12	CASSFETNGYTF
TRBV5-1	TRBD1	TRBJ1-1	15	CASSLDRGFDTEAFF
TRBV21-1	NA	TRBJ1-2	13	CAPRRGLYYGYTF
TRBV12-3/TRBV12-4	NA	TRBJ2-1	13	CASSSGLPNEQFF
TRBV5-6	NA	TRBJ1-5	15	CASRRQTNSNQPQHF
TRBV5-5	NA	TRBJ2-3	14	CASSLGESTDTQYF
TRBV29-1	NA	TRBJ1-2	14	CSVSKGRANYGYTF
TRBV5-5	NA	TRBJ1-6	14	CASSLDQGLPPLHF
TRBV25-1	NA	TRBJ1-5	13	CASSEPGNQPQHF
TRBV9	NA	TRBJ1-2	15	CASSGNGPRVYGYTF
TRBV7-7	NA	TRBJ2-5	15	CASSLAAGHQETQYF
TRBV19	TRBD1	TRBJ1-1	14	CASSRPGGNTEAFF
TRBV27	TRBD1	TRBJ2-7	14	CATRQGVSSYEQYF
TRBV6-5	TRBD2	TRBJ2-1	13	CASRRLAANEQFF
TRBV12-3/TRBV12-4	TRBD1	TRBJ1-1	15	CASSWSTGGETEAFF
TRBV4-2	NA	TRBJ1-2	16	CASSQGDGPIHYGYTF
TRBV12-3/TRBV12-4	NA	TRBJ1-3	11	CASSPKTTIYF
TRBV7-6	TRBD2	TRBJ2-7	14	CASSRWEGPYEQYF
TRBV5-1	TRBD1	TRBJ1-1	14	CASSQTGLDTEAFF
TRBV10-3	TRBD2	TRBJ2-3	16	CAISEPGLAGGDTQYF
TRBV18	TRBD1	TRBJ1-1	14	CASSPGTGFSEAFF
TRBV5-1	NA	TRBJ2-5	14	CASSSGQGYETQYF
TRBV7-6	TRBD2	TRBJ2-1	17	CASSPSSGGASYNEQFF
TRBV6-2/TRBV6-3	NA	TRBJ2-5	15	CASSSRQLRSSTQYF
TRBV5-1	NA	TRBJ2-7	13	CASSLAAGYEQYF
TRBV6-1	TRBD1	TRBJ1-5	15	CASRSGQVSNQPQHF
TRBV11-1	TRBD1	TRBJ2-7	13	CASSQTGAVSKYF
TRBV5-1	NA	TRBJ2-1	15	CASSLELASSNEQFF